The 27 T cell receptor beta chains below were found in one sample sequenced in a study of blood T cell repertoires in COVID-19. This table comes from immunoSEQ multiplex PCR, and its TCRdb copy is limited to in-frame clones, with some not included. The repertoire holds 60,000 to 70,000 clones, with roughly 80% as singletons. Sequenced sample: peripheral blood. The receptors derive from a human donor in a cohort sampled during active COVID-19.

This clone showed up just once. V and J are TRBV6-6 and TRBJ2-2, with D possibly matching TRBD2 (5 bases). Germline CDR1 and CDR2: MNHNY and SVGAGI (reference sequence). There are 14 residues in the CDR3. The V end lost 2 bases, the J end lost 4 bases, and 8 bases lay between the germline ends. The chain's CDR3 is CASSYIGSTGELFF. The CDR3 nucleotides are TGTGCCAGCAGTTACATAGGGAGCACCGGGGAGCTGTTTTTT.

In the case of this clone: Other nucleotide sequences from this sample produce the same CDR3. V usage is TRBV11-3 and J usage is TRBJ1-1, with 9 bases identical to TRBD1. V lost 3 bases, J lost 5 bases, and 4 bases stayed unmatched. The germline V gene encodes CDR1 SGHNT and CDR2 YENEEA. The CDR3 runs to 14 residues. CDR3 in amino acids: CASSFTGGVTEAFF. The CDR3 nucleotides are TGTGCCAGCAGCTTCACAGGGGGCGTTACTGAAGCTTTCTTT.

This chain uses TRBV30 with TRBJ2-7, with 7 bases that match TRBD1. The CDR3 extends over 15 amino acids. The V and J ends lost 0 bases and 5 bases, in that order; junction bases with no gene match: 10. The germline gives CDR1 GTSNPN, CDR2 SVGIG (reference sequence). The CDR3 nucleotides read TGTGCCTGGAGTGTAACCGGGACAGCCGCCCACGAGCAGTACTTC. It yields the protein CAWSVTGTAAHEQYF.

This chain connects TRBV15 to TRBJ1-1; D may be TRBD1 (6 bases). This CDR3 comprises 15 residues. CDR1 and CDR2 (germline): LNHNV, YYDKDF (reference sequence). V lost 5 bases, J lost 4 bases, and 17 bases lay in between. The CDR3: CATSGNRESVTEAFF. The CDR3, as DNA: TGTGCCACCAGCGGAAACAGGGAGAGTGTCACTGAAGCTTTCTTT.

This clone appeared once. The chain recombines TRBV7-3 with TRBJ2-2; D gene ambiguous. Trimming shortened V by 3 bases and J by 3 bases, and 5 bases separated the two germline ends. The CDR3 totals 13 residues. Germline V CDR1 and CDR2: SGHTA, FQGTGA. CDR3 DNA sequence: TGTGCCAGCAGCTTGGAGTACACCGGGGAGCTGTTTTTT. The encoded protein is CASSLEYTGELFF.

The genes are TRBV3-1 (or the pseudogene TRBV3-2) and TRBJ1-6, with D maybe TRBD1 (6 bases). Trimming stripped 2 bases from V and 6 bases from J, with 14 bases between. The CDR3 is 16 amino acids. Germline V lookup: CDR1 LGHDT, CDR2 YNNKEL (reference sequence). CDR3 sequence: CASSQFPGQANSPLHF. The CDR3 coding sequence is TGTGCCAGCAGCCAATTCCCGGGACAAGCTAATTCACCCCTCCACTTT.

The CDR3 loop reads CASKGTVDNSPLHF. The CDR3 DNA sequence: TGCGCCAGCAAGGGGACAGTGGATAATTCACCCCTCCACTTT. V gene TRBV4-3 combines with J gene TRBJ1-6, with 7 bases matching TRBD1. From germline, CDR1 is LGHNA and CDR2 YSLEER. The CDR3 runs 14 residues. V lost 7 bases and J lost 5; bases outside the gene matches: 5.

The gene calls are TRBV5-4 and TRBJ2-7, with D tentatively TRBD1 (5 bases). This CDR3 has 15 amino acids. The germline V and J ends were trimmed by 0 bases and 0 bases, with 10 bases remaining between them. The germline gives CDR1 SGHNT, CDR2 YYREEE (reference sequence). The CDR3 DNA sequence: TGTGCCAGCAGCTTGGGGCAGGGTAGCTCCTACGAGCAGTACTTC. Its protein is CASSLGQGSSYEQYF.

This chain joins TRBV7-2 and TRBJ1-1, with 9 nucleotides matching TRBD1. V shed 6 bases and J 11 bases; nucleotides not matched to a gene: 7. Germline lookup yields CDR1 SGHTA and CDR2 FQGNSA. The CDR3 runs 12 residues. The CDR3 coding sequence is TGTGCCAGCAGTTTCCGACAGGGGGATGCTTTCTTT. It codes for CASSFRQGDAFF.

The V call is TRBV9, the J call TRBJ1-1; a weak D match, TRBD1 (5 bases). There are 14 residues in the CDR3. Germline V CDR1 and CDR2: SGDLS, YYNGEE. Trimming pared 4 bases from V and 4 bases from J, leaving 14 bases between. DNA for the CDR3: TGTGCCAGCAGCCCTTCCAGGGTTGTCACTGAAGCTTTCTTT. Translated: CASSPSRVVTEAFF.

This clone showed up just once. The rearrangement joins TRBV10-1 to TRBJ1-5; TRBD1 agrees at 8 bases. The CDR3 totals 18 residues. Germline V lookup: CDR1 WNHNN, CDR2 SYGVQD (reference sequence). The junction had 15 bases not matched to a gene; V was cut back by 7 bases and J by 1 base. For the CDR3, the DNA is TGCGCCAGCATAATCAGGACAGGGAGCCTCTGGAGCAATCAGCCCCAGCATTTT. As protein: CASIIRTGSLWSNQPQHF.

Only a few counts were recorded for this clone. V usage is TRBV7-2 and J usage is TRBJ2-1; D might be TRBD1 (5 bases). CDR3 length equals 13 residues. CDR1 SGHTA and CDR2 FQGNSA come from the germline V gene. Trimming removed 6 bases from V and 5 bases from J, with 11 bases in between. In DNA form, the CDR3 reads TGTGCCAGCAGATGGGGCCCAAACAATGAGCAGTTCTTC. Its translation is CASRWGPNNEQFF. Using reference TRBV7-2 and TRBJ2-1 for the parts outside the CDR3, the full variable domain is GAGVSQSPSNKVTEKGKDVELRCDPISGHTALYWYRQSLGQGLEFLIYFQGNSAPDKSGLPSDRFSAERTGGSVSTLTIQRTQQEDSAVYLCASRWGPNNEQFFGPGTRLTVL.

Only a few counts were recorded for this clone. The V gene is TRBV3-1 (or the pseudogene TRBV3-2), the J gene TRBJ1-5; D uncertain. V shed 0 bases and J shed 7 bases, with 7 bases lying between them. CDR3 length: 13 residues. The germline V gene encodes CDR1 LGHDT and CDR2 YNNKEL (reference sequence). CDR3 nucleotide sequence: TGTGCCAGCAGCCAAGATATGCGGCAGCCCCAGCATTTT. This codes for CASSQDMRQPQHF.

The V and J genes are TRBV30 and TRBJ2-7, with a possible D match to TRBD2 (6 bases). V was trimmed by 3 bases and J by 3 bases, leaving 12 bases between them. The CDR3 is made up of 13 amino acids. Germline CDR1 and CDR2: GTSNPN and SVGIG (reference sequence). The DNA of the CDR3 is TGTGCCTGGAGCGGGACTCGAGTCTACGAGCAGTACTTC. It yields the protein CAWSGTRVYEQYF.

The chain recombines TRBV15 with TRBJ1-2; 10 nucleotides align to TRBD1. This CDR3 has 13 residues. V lost 3 bases, J lost 6 bases, and 1 base stayed unmatched. Germline values: CDR1 LNHNV, CDR2 YYDKDF (reference sequence). The CDR3 loop reads CATSSGTGDGYTF. CDR3 nucleotides: TGTGCCACCAGCAGCGGGACAGGGGATGGCTACACCTTC.

This clone appeared once. The chain links TRBV6-5 to TRBJ2-1, with 10 bases identical to TRBD1. CDR1 MNHEY and CDR2 SVGAGI come from the germline V gene. There are 15 residues in the CDR3. V shed 7 bases, J shed 2 bases, and the junction held 5 bases outside the gene matches. The CDR3 loop is CASTLTGGPYNEQFF. The DNA of the CDR3 is TGTGCCAGCACCTTGACAGGGGGCCCCTACAATGAGCAGTTCTTC.

This sequence joins TRBV14 and TRBJ2-1; weak D call: TRBD2 (5 bases). Between the trimmed V and J ends, which lost 2 bases and 9 bases, there was a span of 14 bases. The CDR3 length is 14 residues. Germline V gene sequence: CDR1 SGHDN, CDR2 FVKESK. This CDR3 is CASSQPGYSSEQFF. The DNA for the CDR3 is TGTGCCAGCAGCCAACCGGGGTATTCTTCTGAGCAGTTCTTC.

A single count supports this clone. The chain employs TRBV11-1 and TRBJ2-2; unclear D gene. CDR1 and CDR2 from the germline V gene are SGHAT and FQDESV (reference sequence). The CDR3 extends over 14 amino acids. V was pared by 3 bases and J by 1 base, with 6 bases between. CDR3 residues: CASSFTWNTGELFF. The CDR3 DNA reads TGTGCCAGCAGCTTCACATGGAACACCGGGGAGCTGTTTTTT.

The chain employs TRBV2 and TRBJ1-2; D is undetermined. CDR3 length equals 11 residues. With 7 bases removed from V and 7 bases from J, the gap between germline ends came to 10 bases. CDR1 SNHLY and CDR2 FYNNEI come from the germline V gene. CDR3 DNA: TGTGCCAGCATGGCGGAAGGTGGCTACACCTTC. It is translated as CASMAEGGYTF.

The J gene is TRBJ2-7, the V gene TRBV30; D not certain. With 2 bases removed from V and 1 base from J, the gap between germline ends came to 6 bases. Germline lookup yields CDR1 GTSNPN and CDR2 SVGIG (reference sequence). The CDR3 has 12 amino acids. The CDR3 loop is CAWSLQSYEQYF. CDR3 DNA sequence: TGTGCCTGGAGTCTGCAGTCCTACGAGCAGTACTTC. The full variable domain, its missing parts supplied by reference TRBV30 and TRBJ2-7, is SQTIHQWPATLVQPVGSPLSLECTVEGTSNPNLYWYRQAAGRGLQLLFYSVGIGQISSEVPQNLSASRPQDRQFILSSKKLLLSDSGFYLCAWSLQSYEQYFGPGTRLTVT.

The CDR3 bases are TGTGCCAGTAGTATAGCTAGCGGGACCACAGATACGCAGTATTTT. Translation gives CASSIASGTTDTQYF. The rearrangement joins TRBV19 to TRBJ2-3; 9 bases match TRBD2. The CDR3 sequence is 15 residues long. Germline-derived CDR1 and CDR2 are LNHDA and SQIVND (reference sequence). The V segment lost 1 base and the J segment 2 bases; nucleotides outside the gene matches: 1.

The chain recombines TRBV5-1 with TRBJ1-1; 10 nucleotides line up with TRBD1. This CDR3 has 13 residues. V lost 4 bases, J lost 6 bases, and 3 bases stayed unmatched. The germline V gene encodes CDR1 SGHRS and CDR2 YFSETQ. This CDR3 reads CASSQGQGAEAFF. The CDR3 DNA follows: TGCGCCAGCAGCCAAGGACAGGGGGCTGAAGCTTTCTTT.

The rearrangement uses TRBV6-6 and TRBJ1-4, with a possible D match to TRBD1 (5 bases). The CDR3 length is 14 residues. Germline V gene sequence: CDR1 MNHNY, CDR2 SVGAGI (reference sequence). V was pared by 10 bases and J by 10 bases, with 22 bases between. The CDR3, as DNA: TGTGCCACCAGATTGGGGGGATCAAAGGGAAAACTGTTTTTT. It encodes CATRLGGSKGKLFF.

This sequence joins TRBV4-3 and TRBJ1-4, with D hard to call. V was pared by 1 base and J by 7 bases, with 13 bases between. Per germline, CDR1 LGHNA and CDR2 YSLEER. The length of the CDR3 is 15 residues. The chain's CDR3 is CASSQASGYGEKLFF. In nucleotides, the CDR3 is TGCGCCAGCAGCCAAGCTTCCGGGTACGGTGAAAAACTGTTTTTT.

This chain connects TRBV27 to TRBJ2-5; TRBD2 is a possible D gene (6 bases). Trimming stripped 0 bases from V and 4 bases from J, with 9 bases between. CDR3 length: 14 amino acids. CDR1 is MNHEY and CDR2 is SMNVEV in the germline V gene (reference sequence). The CDR3 sequence is CASSLSKGGETQYF. The CDR3 DNA follows: TGTGCCAGCAGTTTATCGAAGGGAGGAGAGACCCAGTACTTC.

This clone was counted once. This chain connects TRBV7-3 to TRBJ1-1; tentatively, D is TRBD1 (6 bases). The CDR3 consists of 14 residues. Germline values: CDR1 SGHTA, CDR2 FQGTGA. V was trimmed by 5 bases and J by 1 base, leaving 11 bases between them. The CDR3 DNA follows: TGTGCCAGCAGCCGGGGCAGGGGGAACACTGAAGCTTTCTTT. Its protein product is CASSRGRGNTEAFF.

CDR3 nucleotide sequence: TGCGCCAGCAGCCAATCTCTGGGAGGCGGGAACACTGAAGCTTTCTTT. This encodes CASSQSLGGGNTEAFF. This sequence joins TRBV4-3 and TRBJ1-1; the D is unclear. V was cut by 2 bases and J by 1 base, with 14 bases left in between. The length of the CDR3 is 16 residues. Germline CDR1 is LGHNA and CDR2 is YSLEER.